Listed here is a single T cell receptor beta chain. This specimen belongs to a study of shared clonotypes between healthy human individuals. Study-wide context: Donor ages ranged 18 to 49 years: two women, a few men.

Data came from immunoSEQ multiplex PCR; TCRdb stores just in-frame clones and leaves some out. The repertoire includes hundreds of thousands of clones, about 95% of them detected once, and about 0.11% sits in the top ten. CDR3 length: 14 residues. Per germline, CDR1 SNHLY and CDR2 FYNNEI. V was pared by 7 bases and J by 10 bases, with 17 bases between. Naivety among CD8 cells was defined by CD45RO negativity and positive CCR7 selection, thereby excluding terminally differentiated effector memory CD45RA+ cells. The donor population consisted of healthy HIV-negative adults with no recent acute infections or vaccinations.

This clonotype was sampled from a woman aged 25 to 39 in good health. The chain is built from TRBV2 and TRBJ1-6, with D unclear. Sequences were obtained from naive CD8+ T cells sorted from blood. CDR3 residues: CASTLREGRSPLHF. DNA of the CDR3: TGTGCCAGCACCCTACGGGAGGGAAGGTCACCCCTCCACTTT.